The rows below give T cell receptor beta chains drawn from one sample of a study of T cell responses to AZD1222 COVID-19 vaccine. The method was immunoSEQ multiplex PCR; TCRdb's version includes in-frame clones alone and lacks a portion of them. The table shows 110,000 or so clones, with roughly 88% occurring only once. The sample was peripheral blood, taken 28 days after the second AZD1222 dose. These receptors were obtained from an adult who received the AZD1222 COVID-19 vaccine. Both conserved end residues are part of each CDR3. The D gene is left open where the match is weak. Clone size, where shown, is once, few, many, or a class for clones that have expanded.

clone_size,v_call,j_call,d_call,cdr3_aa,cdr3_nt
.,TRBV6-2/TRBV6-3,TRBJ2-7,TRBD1,CASSYDRVIEQYF,TGTGCCAGCAGTTACGACAGGGTAATCGAGCAGTACTTC
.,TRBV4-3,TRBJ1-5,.,CASSQEEGQPQHF,TGCGCCAGCAGCCAAGAAGAGGGTCAGCCCCAGCATTTT
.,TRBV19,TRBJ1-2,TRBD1,CATRTGPNYGYTF,TGTGCCACCCGGACAGGTCCTAACTATGGCTACACCTTC
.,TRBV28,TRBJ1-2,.,CASGLRGYTF,TGTGCCAGCGGTTTGAGGGGCTACACCTTC
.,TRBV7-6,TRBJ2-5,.,CASSLGPAAGQETQYF,TGTGCCAGCAGCTTAGGTCCGGCGGCAGGGCAAGAGACCCAGTACTTC
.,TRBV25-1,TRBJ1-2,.,CASSDGGGWGYGYTF,TGTGCCAGCAGTGATGGGGGAGGGTGGGGCTATGGCTACACCTTC
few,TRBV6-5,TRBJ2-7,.,CASSHAEGGDEQYF,TGTGCCAGCAGTCACGCCGAAGGGGGTGACGAGCAGTACTTC
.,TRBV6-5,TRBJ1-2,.,CASSYRSFNGYTF,TGTGCCAGCAGTTACCGGTCCTTCAATGGCTACACCTTC
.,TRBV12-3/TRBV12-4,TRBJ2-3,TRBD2,CASSRTRTDTQYF,TGTGCCAGCAGCCGGACTAGAACAGATACGCAGTATTTT
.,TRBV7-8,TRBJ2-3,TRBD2,CASSPREGADTQYF,TGTGCCAGCAGCCCAAGGGAGGGCGCAGATACGCAGTATTTT
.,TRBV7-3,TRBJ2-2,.,CASSLTGDITTGELFF,TGTGCCAGCAGCTTAACGGGGGACATAACCACCGGGGAGCTGTTTTTT
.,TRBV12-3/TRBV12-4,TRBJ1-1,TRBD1,CASSTTGGVLAFF,TGTGCCAGCAGTACAACAGGGGGCGTTTTGGCTTTCTTT
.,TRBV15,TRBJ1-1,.,CATSSDTVNTEAFF,TGTGCCACCAGCAGTGACACCGTGAACACTGAAGCTTTCTTT
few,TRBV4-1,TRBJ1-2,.,CASSQATGANYGYTF,TGCGCCAGCAGCCAGGCGACAGGAGCTAACTATGGCTACACCTTC
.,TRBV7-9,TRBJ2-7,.,CASSLERTYEQYF,TGTGCCAGCAGCTTGGAACGGACCTACGAGCAGTACTTC
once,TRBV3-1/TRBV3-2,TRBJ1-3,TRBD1,CASSPLGQAPNTIYF,TGTGCCAGCAGCCCCCTGGGACAGGCCCCAAACACCATATATTTT
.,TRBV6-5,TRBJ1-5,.,CAVGREGQPQHF,TGTGCCGTCGGGAGGGAGGGCCAGCCCCAGCATTTT
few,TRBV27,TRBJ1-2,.,CASSPRFGGYTF,TGTGCCAGCAGTCCCCGGTTTGGTGGCTACACCTTC
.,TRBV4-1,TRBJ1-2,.,CASSQQNDILNYGYTF,TGCGCCAGCAGCCAACAGAACGACATATTGAACTATGGCTACACCTTC
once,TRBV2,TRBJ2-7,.,CASRGGASYEQYF,TGTGCCAGCAGGGGGGGGGCCTCCTACGAGCAGTACTTC
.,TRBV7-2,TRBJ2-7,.,CASSLVGGPHEQYF,TGTGCCAGCAGCTTAGTGGGGGGGCCCCACGAGCAGTACTTC
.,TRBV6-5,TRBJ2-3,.,CASNQLANPSDTQYF,TGTGCCAGCAACCAACTAGCAAACCCATCAGATACGCAGTATTTT
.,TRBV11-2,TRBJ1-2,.,CASSLGTANYGYTF,TGTGCCAGCAGCTTAGGGACAGCCAACTATGGCTACACCTTC
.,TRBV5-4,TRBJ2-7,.,CASSLFAGEQYF,TGTGCCAGCAGCTTGTTTGCCGGCGAGCAGTACTTC
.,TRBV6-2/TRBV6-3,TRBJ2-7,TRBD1,CASSYNDRGGYEQYF,TGTGCCAGCAGTTACAACGACAGGGGAGGCTACGAGCAGTACTTC
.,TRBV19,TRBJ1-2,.,CASSSKGNYGYTF,TGTGCCAGTAGTTCCAAAGGGAACTATGGCTACACCTTC
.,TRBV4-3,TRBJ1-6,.,CASSQAREPSYNSPLHF,TGCGCCAGCAGCCAAGCAAGGGAACCGTCCTATAATTCACCCCTCCACTTT
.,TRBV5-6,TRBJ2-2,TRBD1,CASSRTGFSELFF,TGTGCCAGCAGTCGGACAGGGTTCAGCGAGCTGTTTTTT
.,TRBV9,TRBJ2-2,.,CASTGSNTGELFF,TGTGCCAGCACAGGGTCGAACACCGGGGAGCTGTTTTTT